This T cell receptor (beta chain) was identified in a study of shared clonotypes between healthy human individuals. Sequencing was performed with immunoSEQ multiplex PCR; in TCRdb, only in-frame clones are kept and a portion is missing. This sample has about 79,000 clones, with about 63% found just once. Germline values: CDR1 SGDLS, CDR2 YYNGEE. The CDR3 extends over 13 amino acids. V was pared by 3 bases and J by 6 bases, with 9 bases between. The rearrangement uses TRBV9 and TRBJ1-4, with D possibly being TRBD1 (5 bases). Sequenced: memory CD8+ T cells sorted from blood. Indicated subset: CD45RO+ cells pooled with CCR7-negative TemRA cells. This clonotype was obtained from a man aged 30 to 45 in good health. The CDR3 region has the DNA TGTGCCAGCAGCGGGGGGACGGATGAAAAACTGTTTTTT. This encodes CASSGGTDEKLFF.